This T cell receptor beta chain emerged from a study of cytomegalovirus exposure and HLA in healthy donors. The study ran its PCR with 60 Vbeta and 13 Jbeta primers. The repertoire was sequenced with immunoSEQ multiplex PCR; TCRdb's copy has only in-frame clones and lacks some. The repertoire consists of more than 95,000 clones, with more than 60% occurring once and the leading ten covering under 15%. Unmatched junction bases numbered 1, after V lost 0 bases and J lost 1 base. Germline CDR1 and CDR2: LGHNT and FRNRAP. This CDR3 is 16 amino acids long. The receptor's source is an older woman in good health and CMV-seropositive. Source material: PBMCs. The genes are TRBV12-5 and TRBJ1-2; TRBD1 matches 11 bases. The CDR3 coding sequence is TGTGCTAGTGGTTTGGTGGGACAGGGGGTTAACTATGGCTACACCTTC. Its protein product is CASGLVGQGVNYGYTF.